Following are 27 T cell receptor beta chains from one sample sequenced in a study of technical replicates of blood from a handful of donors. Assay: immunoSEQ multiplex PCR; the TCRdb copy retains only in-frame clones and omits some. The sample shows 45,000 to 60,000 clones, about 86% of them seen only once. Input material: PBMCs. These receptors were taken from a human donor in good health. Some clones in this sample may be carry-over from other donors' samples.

The CDR3 nucleotides read TGTGCCAGCAGCGTATCGGGACAGTGGACGAACACTGAAGCTTTCTTT. Protein: CASSVSGQWTNTEAFF. V is TRBV9 and J is TRBJ1-1; 7 nucleotides align to TRBD1. Unmatched junction bases numbered 7, after V lost 1 base and J lost 1 base. There are 16 residues in the CDR3. Per the germline V gene, CDR1 is SGDLS and CDR2 is YYNGEE.

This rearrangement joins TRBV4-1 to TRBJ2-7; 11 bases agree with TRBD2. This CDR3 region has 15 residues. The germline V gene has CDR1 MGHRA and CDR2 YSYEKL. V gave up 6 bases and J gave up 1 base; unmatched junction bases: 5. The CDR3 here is CASSSGLAGSYEQYF. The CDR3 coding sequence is TGCGCCAGCAGTTCCGGACTAGCGGGTTCCTACGAGCAGTACTTC.

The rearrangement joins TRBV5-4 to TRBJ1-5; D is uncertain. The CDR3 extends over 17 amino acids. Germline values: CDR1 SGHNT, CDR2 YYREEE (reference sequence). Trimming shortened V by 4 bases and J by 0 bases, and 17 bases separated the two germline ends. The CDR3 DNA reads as TGTGCCAGCAGCCCCGAACGGTGGAGATATAGCAATCAGCCCCAGCATTTT. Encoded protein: CASSPERWRYSNQPQHF.

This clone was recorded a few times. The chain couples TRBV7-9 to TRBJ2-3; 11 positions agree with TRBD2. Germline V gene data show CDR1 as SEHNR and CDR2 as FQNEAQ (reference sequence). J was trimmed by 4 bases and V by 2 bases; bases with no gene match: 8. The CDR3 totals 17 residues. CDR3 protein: CASSLNRLAGGSDTQYF. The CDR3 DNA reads TGTGCCAGCAGCTTAAACCGGCTAGCGGGAGGTTCAGATACGCAGTATTTT. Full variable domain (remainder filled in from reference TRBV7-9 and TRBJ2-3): DTGVSQNPRHKITKRGQNVTFRCDPISEHNRLYWYRQTLGQGPEFLTYFQNEAQLEKSRLLSDRFSAERPKGSFSTLEIQRTEQGDSAMYLCASSLNRLAGGSDTQYFGPGTRLTVL.

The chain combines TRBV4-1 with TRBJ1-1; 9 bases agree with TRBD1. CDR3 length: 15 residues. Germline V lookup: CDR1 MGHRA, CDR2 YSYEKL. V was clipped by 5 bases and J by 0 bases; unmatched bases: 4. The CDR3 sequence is CASSWGQGMNTEAFF. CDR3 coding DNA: TGCGCCAGCAGCTGGGGACAGGGTATGAACACTGAAGCTTTCTTT.

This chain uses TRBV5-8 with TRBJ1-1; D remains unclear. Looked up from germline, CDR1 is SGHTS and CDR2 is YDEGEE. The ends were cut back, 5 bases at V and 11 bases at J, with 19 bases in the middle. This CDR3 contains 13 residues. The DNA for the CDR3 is TGTGCCAGCAGGGACTTTGGGTCCCTCGCGGCTTTCTTT. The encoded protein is CASRDFGSLAAFF. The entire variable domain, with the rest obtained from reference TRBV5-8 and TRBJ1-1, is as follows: EAGVTQSPTHLIKTRGQQATLRCSPISGHTSVYWYQQALGLGLQFLLWYDEGEERNRGNFPPRFSGRQFPNYSSELNVNALELEDSALYLCASRDFGSLAAFFGQGTRLTVV.

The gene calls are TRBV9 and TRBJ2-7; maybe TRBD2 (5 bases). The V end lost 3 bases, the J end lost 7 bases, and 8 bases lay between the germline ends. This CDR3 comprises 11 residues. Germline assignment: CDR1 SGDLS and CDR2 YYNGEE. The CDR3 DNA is TGTGCCAGCAGCGACCCGGGGGAGCAGTACTTC. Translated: CASSDPGEQYF.

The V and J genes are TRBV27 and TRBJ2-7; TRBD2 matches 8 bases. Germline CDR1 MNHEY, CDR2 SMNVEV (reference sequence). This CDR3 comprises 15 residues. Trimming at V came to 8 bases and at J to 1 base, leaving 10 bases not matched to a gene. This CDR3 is CASAKAGARSYEQYF. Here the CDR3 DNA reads TGTGCCAGCGCCAAAGCGGGAGCCCGATCCTACGAGCAGTACTTC.

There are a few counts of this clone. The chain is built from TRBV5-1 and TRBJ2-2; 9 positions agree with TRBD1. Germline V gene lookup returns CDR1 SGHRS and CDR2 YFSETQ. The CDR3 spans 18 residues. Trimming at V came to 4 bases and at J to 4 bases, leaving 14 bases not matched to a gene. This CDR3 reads CASSKTGTGYVATGELFF. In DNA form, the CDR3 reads TGCGCCAGCAGCAAAACCGGGACAGGGTACGTCGCCACCGGGGAGCTGTTTTTT. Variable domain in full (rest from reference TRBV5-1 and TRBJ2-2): KAGVTQTPRYLIKTRGQQVTLSCSPISGHRSVSWYQQTPGQGLQFLFEYFSETQRNKGNFPGRFSGRQFSNSRSEMNVSTLELGDSALYLCASSKTGTGYVATGELFFGEGSRLTVL.

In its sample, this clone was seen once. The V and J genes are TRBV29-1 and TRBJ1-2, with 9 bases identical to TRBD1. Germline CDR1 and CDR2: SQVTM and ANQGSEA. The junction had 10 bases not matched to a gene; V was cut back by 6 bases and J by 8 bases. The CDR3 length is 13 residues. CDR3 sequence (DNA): TGCAGCGTGTCCCGGGACAGGGTAGAAGGCTACACCTTC. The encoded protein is CSVSRDRVEGYTF.

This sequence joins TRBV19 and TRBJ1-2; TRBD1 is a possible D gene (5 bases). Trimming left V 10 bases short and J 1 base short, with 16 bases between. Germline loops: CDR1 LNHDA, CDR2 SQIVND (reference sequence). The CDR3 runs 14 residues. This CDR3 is CATGGGGFNYGYTF. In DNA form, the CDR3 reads TGTGCCACCGGCGGGGGGGGATTTAACTATGGCTACACCTTC.

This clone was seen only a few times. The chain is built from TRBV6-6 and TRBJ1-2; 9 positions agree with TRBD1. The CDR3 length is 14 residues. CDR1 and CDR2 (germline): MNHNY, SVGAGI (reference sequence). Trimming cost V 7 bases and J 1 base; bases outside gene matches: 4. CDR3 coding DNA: TGTGCCAGCATGGGGACAGGGTTTAACTATGGCTACACCTTC. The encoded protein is CASMGTGFNYGYTF.

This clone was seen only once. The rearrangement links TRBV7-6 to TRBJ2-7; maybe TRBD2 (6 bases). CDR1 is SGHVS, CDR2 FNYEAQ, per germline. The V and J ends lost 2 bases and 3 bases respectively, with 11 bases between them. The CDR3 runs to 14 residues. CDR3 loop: CASSLSGVGYEQYF. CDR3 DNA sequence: TGTGCCAGCAGCTTATCGGGAGTCGGCTACGAGCAGTACTTC.

The CDR3 spells CASSGDRGRTEAFF. Written as DNA, the CDR3 is TGTGCCAGCAGCGGGGACAGGGGGCGTACTGAAGCTTTCTTT. This chain joins TRBV7-8 and TRBJ1-1; 12 bases line up with TRBD1. The CDR3 is made up of 14 amino acids. V lost 5 bases and J lost 5; bases outside the gene matches: 3. Germline V gene data show CDR1 as SGHVS and CDR2 as FQNEAQ.

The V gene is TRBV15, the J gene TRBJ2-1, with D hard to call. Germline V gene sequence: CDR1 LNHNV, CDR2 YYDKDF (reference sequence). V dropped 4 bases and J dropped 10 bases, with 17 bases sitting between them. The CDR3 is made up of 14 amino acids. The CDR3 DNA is TGTGCCACCAGCATATCCGGGTTCAGCAAAGAGCAGTTCTTC. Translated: CATSISGFSKEQFF.

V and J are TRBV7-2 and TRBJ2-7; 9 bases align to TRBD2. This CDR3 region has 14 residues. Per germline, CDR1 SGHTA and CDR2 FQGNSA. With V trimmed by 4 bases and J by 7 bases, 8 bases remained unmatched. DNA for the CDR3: TGTGCCAGCAGCTCTAGCGGGATGGGCAGTGAGCAGTACTTC. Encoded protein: CASSSSGMGSEQYF.

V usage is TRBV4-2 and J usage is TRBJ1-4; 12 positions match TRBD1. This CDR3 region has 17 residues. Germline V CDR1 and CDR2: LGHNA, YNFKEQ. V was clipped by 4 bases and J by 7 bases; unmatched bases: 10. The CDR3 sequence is CASSRRGQGAPSEKLFF. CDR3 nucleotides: TGTGCCAGCAGCCGACGGGGACAGGGGGCCCCTAGTGAAAAACTGTTTTTT.

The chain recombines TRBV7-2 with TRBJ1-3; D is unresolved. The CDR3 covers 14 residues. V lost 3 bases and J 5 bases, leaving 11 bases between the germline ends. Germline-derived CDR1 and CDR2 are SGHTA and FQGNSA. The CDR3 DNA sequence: TGTGCCAGCAGCTTCGGCAGGTCAAGAAACACCATATATTTT. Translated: CASSFGRSRNTIYF.

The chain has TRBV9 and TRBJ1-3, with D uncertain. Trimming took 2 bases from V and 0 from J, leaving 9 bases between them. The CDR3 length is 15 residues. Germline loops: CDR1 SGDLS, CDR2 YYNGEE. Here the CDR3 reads CASSVSVLSGNTIYF. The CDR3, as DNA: TGTGCCAGCAGCGTTTCGGTCCTCTCTGGAAACACCATATATTTT.

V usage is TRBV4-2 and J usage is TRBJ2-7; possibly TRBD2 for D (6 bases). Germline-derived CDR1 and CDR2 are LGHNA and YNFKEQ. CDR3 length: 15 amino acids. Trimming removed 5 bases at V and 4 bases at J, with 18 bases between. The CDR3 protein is CASSETTDYAYEQYF. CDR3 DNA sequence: TGTGCCAGCAGCGAAACTACGGACTATGCTTACGAGCAGTACTTC.

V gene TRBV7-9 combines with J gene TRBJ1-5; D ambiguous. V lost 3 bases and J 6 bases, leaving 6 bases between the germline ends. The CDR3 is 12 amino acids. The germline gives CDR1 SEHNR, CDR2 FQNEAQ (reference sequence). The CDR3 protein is CASSFSSQPQHF. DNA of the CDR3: TGTGCCAGCAGCTTTTCTTCTCAGCCCCAGCATTTT.

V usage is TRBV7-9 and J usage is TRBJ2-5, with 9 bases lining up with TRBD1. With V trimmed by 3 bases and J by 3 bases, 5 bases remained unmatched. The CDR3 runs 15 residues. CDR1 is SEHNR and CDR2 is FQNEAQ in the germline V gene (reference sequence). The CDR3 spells CASSFGDREEETQYF. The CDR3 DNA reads TGTGCCAGCAGCTTTGGGGACAGGGAAGAAGAGACCCAGTACTTC.

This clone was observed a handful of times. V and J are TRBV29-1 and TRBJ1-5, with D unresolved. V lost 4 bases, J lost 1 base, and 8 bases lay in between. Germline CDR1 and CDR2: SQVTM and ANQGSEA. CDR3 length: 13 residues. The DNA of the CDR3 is TGCAGCGTTGCGGGGTACAGCAATCAGCCCCAGCATTTT. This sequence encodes CSVAGYSNQPQHF.

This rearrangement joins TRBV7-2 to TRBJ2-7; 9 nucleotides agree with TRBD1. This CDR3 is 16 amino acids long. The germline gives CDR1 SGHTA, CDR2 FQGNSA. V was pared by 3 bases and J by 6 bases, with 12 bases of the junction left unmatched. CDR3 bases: TGTGCCAGCAGCTTGCCCGGGGGGACAGGGTACTCCGAGCAGTACTTC. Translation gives CASSLPGGTGYSEQYF. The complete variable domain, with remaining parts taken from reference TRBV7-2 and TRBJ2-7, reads GAGVSQSPSNKVTEKGKDVELRCDPISGHTALYWYRQSLGQGLEFLIYFQGNSAPDKSGLPSDRFSAERTGGSVSTLTIQRTQQEDSAVYLCASSLPGGTGYSEQYFGPGTRLTVT.

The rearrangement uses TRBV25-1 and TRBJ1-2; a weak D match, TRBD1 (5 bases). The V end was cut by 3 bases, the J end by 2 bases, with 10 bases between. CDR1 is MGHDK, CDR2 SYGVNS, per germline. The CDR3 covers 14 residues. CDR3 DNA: TGTGCCAGCAGTGATGGGGGGGGGAACTATGGCTACACCTTC. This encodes CASSDGGGNYGYTF.

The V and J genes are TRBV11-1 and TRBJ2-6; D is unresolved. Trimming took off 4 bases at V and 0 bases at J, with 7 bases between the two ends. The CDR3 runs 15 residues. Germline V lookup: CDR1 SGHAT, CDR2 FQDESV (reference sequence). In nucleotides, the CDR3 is TGTGCCAGCAGCTCAGGATTCTCTGGGGCCAACGTCCTGACTTTC. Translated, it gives CASSSGFSGANVLTF.

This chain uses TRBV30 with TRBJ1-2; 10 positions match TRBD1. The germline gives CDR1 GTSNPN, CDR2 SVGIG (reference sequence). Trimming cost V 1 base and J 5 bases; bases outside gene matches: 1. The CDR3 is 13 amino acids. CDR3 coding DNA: TGTGCCTGGAGTGCGGGACAGGGGTATGGCTACACCTTC. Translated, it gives CAWSAGQGYGYTF.